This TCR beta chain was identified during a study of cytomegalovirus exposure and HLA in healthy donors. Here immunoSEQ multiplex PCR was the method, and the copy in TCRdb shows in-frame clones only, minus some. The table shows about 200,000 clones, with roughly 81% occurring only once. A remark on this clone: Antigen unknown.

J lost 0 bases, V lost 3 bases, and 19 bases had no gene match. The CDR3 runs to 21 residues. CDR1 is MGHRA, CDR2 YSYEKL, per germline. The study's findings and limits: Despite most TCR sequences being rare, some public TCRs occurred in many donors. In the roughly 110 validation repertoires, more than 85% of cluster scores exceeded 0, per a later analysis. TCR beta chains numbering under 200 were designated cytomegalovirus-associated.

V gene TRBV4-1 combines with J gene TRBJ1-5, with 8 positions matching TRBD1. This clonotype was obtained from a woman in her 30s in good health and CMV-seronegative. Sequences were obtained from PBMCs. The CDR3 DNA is TGCGCCAGCAGCCAGCAGCCAGTGGGCAGGGGGCGTCTTTATAGCAATCAGCCCCAGCATTTT. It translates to CASSQQPVGRGRLYSNQPQHF.